These 15 T cell receptor beta chains were sequenced from one sample in a study of blood T cell repertoires in COVID-19. This table comes from immunoSEQ multiplex PCR, and its TCRdb copy is limited to in-frame clones, with some not included. This table holds about 45,000 clones, 85% to 90% found once. Sequences were obtained from peripheral blood. The receptors were gathered from a human donor in a cohort sampled during active COVID-19.

The rearrangement uses TRBV12-2 and TRBJ2-1; no DNA check was done on the table's D call, TRBD2. TRBV12-2 is labeled a pseudogene. CDR3 size: 16 residues. CDR3 coding DNA: TGTGCAAGTCGCCCCGGGACTAGCGACACCTACAATGAGCAGTTCTTC. Its protein is CASRPGTSDTYNEQFF.

The chain carries TRBV9 and TRBJ2-2; a weak D match, TRBD2 (6 bases). CDR3 length equals 16 residues. Trimming removed 1 base from V and 0 bases from J, with 10 bases in between. Looked up from germline, CDR1 is SGDLS and CDR2 is YYNGEE. CDR3 sequence: CASSVRGGANTGELFF. CDR3 DNA sequence: TGTGCCAGCAGCGTACGGGGAGGAGCGAACACCGGGGAGCTGTTTTTT.

The rearrangement uses TRBV9 and TRBJ2-5; 16 bases are a match to TRBD2. The CDR3 consists of 17 residues. Trimming removed 3 bases from V and 5 bases from J; junction bases left unmatched: 7. Germline-derived CDR1 and CDR2 are SGDLS and YYNGEE. DNA for the CDR3: TGTGCCAGCAGCGCCGGGACTAGCGGGAGGGCCATGGAGACCCAGTACTTC. The encoded protein is CASSAGTSGRAMETQYF.

This chain connects TRBV7-9 to TRBJ2-7; unclear D gene. Germline assignment: CDR1 SEHNR and CDR2 FQNEAQ (reference sequence). The V and J ends lost 5 bases and 4 bases respectively, with 12 bases between them. The CDR3 runs to 13 residues. CDR3 loop: CASSAQALYEQYF. CDR3 in DNA: TGTGCCAGCAGCGCCCAAGCCCTGTACGAGCAGTACTTC.

The CDR3 DNA reads as TGTGCCAGCAGCTTATTCGGGTTAGCGGAGGGGCGTATCAATGAGCAGTTCTTC. Its protein is CASSLFGLAEGRINEQFF. The chain uses TRBV7-9 and TRBJ2-1; the D gene is possibly TRBD2 (6 bases). CDR1 and CDR2 (germline): SEHNR, FQNEAQ (reference sequence). Trimming left V 2 bases short and J 6 bases short, with 23 bases between. CDR3 length equals 18 residues. Full variable domain (rest looked up from reference TRBV7-9 and TRBJ2-1): DTGVSQNPRHKITKRGQNVTFRCDPISEHNRLYWYRQTLGQGPEFLTYFQNEAQLEKSRLLSDRFSAERPKGSFSTLEIQRTEQGDSAMYLCASSLFGLAEGRINEQFFGPGTRLTVL.

The rearrangement links TRBV5-5 to TRBJ2-3; TRBD1 matches at 9 bases. V lost 4 bases, J lost 4 bases, and 10 bases stayed unmatched. The CDR3 contains 16 residues. Germline CDR1 reads SGHKS; CDR2 reads YYEKEE (reference sequence). The CDR3 DNA is TGTGCCAGCAGCATCCTACAGGGGGCGACCGCAGATACGCAGTATTTT. Amino acid sequence: CASSILQGATADTQYF.

J is TRBJ2-7 and V is TRBV12-3 or TRBV12-4; weak D call: TRBD1 (5 bases). V was cut by 5 bases and J by 3 bases, with 8 bases left in between. The CDR3 covers 12 residues. CDR3 in amino acids: CASSPDSYEQYF. Here the CDR3 DNA reads TGTGCCAGCAGTCCCGACAGCTACGAGCAGTACTTC.

This clone was picked up one time. The J gene is TRBJ1-4, the V gene TRBV6-2 or TRBV6-3; tentative D call: TRBD1 (6 bases). The V end lost 6 bases, the J end lost 7 bases, and 12 bases lay between the germline ends. The CDR3 consists of 13 residues. Germline CDR1 MNHEY, CDR2 SVGEGT. The CDR3 nucleotides read TGTGCCAGCAGCGAGGACAGACTTGAAAAACTGTTTTTT. Amino acid sequence: CASSEDRLEKLFF.

This sequence joins TRBV5-8 and TRBJ2-5; TRBD2 matches at 10 bases. This CDR3 region has 16 residues. Trimming at V came to 4 bases and at J to 7 bases, leaving 13 bases not matched to a gene. CDR1 is SGHTS and CDR2 is YDEGEE in the germline V gene. The CDR3 DNA is TGTGCCAGCAGCCTCTCGGGTAGCGGGGGGCTGTCGACCCAGTACTTC. Translation: CASSLSGSGGLSTQYF. Combining the CDR3 with reference TRBV5-8 and TRBJ2-5 gives the whole variable domain EAGVTQSPTHLIKTRGQQATLRCSPISGHTSVYWYQQALGLGLQFLLWYDEGEERNRGNFPPRFSGRQFPNYSSELNVNALELEDSALYLCASSLSGSGGLSTQYFGPGTRLLVL.

The V call is TRBV21-1, the J call TRBJ2-5; the table gives TRBD2 as D, unverified against the DNA. TRBV21-1 counts as a pseudogene. This CDR3 has 15 residues. The CDR3 loop is CASSGRDSGGETQYF. CDR3 DNA: TGTGCCAGCAGCGGACGGGACTCGGGCGGGGAGACCCAGTACTTC.

This chain joins TRBV13 and TRBJ2-2, with TRBD2 matching over 13 bases. Germline-derived CDR1 and CDR2 are PRHDT and FYEKMQ (reference sequence). With V trimmed by 4 bases and J by 3 bases, 17 bases remained unmatched. The CDR3 totals 21 residues. CDR3 DNA: TGTGCCAGCAGCTCCCCTATGGCGGGACTAGCGGGGTCGATCGACACCGGGGAGCTGTTTTTT. This sequence encodes CASSSPMAGLAGSIDTGELFF.

The chain is built from TRBV30 and TRBJ1-1, with a weak D call TRBD1 (5 bases). The germline CDR1 and CDR2 sequences are GTSNPN and SVGIG (reference sequence). CDR3 size: 14 residues. V lost 1 base to trimming and J lost 4 bases, with 13 bases between them. CDR3 DNA sequence: TGTGCCTGGAGTGGGGCAGGGCTCTTCACTGAAGCTTTCTTT. Translation gives CAWSGAGLFTEAFF.

This clone was counted once. This chain uses TRBV6-6 with TRBJ1-5; a weak D match, TRBD1 (5 bases). The CDR3 has 13 amino acids. CDR1 is MNHNY, CDR2 SVGAGI, per germline (reference sequence). V was clipped by 5 bases and J by 4 bases, with 9 bases between them. CDR3 protein: CASSPGGNQPQHF. The CDR3 DNA sequence: TGTGCCAGCAGTCCGGGGGGTAATCAGCCCCAGCATTTT.

The chain employs TRBV3-1 (or the pseudogene TRBV3-2) and TRBJ2-1; weak D call: TRBD2 (6 bases). There are 15 residues in the CDR3. Trimming removed 4 bases from V and 1 base from J, with 11 bases in between. Germline V gene lookup returns CDR1 LGHDT and CDR2 YNNKEL (reference sequence). As DNA, the CDR3 is TGTGCCAGCAGCCCCTCGGGAGCGTCCTACAATGAGCAGTTCTTC. As protein: CASSPSGASYNEQFF.

The genes are TRBV15 and TRBJ2-7; maybe TRBD2 (6 bases). Germline V gives CDR1 LNHNV, CDR2 YYDKDF (reference sequence). The CDR3 sequence is 13 residues long. The V and J ends lost 4 bases and 5 bases respectively, with 12 bases between them. In DNA, the CDR3 is TGTGCCACCAGCAAGCTAGCGTGGGACGAGCAGTACTTC. This sequence encodes CATSKLAWDEQYF.